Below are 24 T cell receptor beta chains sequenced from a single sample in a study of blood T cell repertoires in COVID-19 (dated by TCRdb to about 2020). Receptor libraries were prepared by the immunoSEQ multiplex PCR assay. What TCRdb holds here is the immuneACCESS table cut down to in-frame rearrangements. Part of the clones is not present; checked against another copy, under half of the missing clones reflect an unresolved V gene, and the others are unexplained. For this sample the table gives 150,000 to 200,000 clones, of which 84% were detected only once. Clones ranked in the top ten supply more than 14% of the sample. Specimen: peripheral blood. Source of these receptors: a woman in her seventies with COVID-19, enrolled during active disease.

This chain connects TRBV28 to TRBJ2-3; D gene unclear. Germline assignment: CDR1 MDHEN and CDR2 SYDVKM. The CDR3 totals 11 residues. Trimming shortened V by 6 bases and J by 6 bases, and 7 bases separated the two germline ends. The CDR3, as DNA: TGTGCCAGCAGCGCAGCGGATACGCAGTATTTT. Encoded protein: CASSAADTQYF.

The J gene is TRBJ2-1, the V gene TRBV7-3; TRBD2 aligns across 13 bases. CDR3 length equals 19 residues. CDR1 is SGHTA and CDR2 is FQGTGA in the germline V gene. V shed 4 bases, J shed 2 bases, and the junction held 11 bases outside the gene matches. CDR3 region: CASSSTSGGIPRPYNEQFF. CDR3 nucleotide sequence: TGTGCCAGCAGCTCGACTAGCGGGGGGATCCCTCGGCCCTACAATGAGCAGTTCTTC.

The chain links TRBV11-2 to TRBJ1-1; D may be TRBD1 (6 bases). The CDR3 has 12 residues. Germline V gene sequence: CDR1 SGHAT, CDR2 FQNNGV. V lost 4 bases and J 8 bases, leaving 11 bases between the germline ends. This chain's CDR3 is CASSSSGTEAFF. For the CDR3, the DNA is TGTGCCAGCAGCTCCTCCGGGACAGAAGCTTTCTTT.

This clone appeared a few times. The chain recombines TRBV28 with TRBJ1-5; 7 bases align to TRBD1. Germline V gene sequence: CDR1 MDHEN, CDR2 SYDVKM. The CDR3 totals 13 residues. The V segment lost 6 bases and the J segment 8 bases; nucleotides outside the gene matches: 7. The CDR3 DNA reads TGTGCCAGCAGATTGGACAGGTTCAAGCCCCAGCATTTT. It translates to CASRLDRFKPQHF. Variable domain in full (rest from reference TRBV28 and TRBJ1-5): DVKVTQSSRYLVKRTGEKVFLECVQDMDHENMFWYRQDPGLGLRLIYFSYDVKMKEKGDIPEGYSVSREKKERFSLILESASTNQTSMYLCASRLDRFKPQHFGDGTRLSIL.

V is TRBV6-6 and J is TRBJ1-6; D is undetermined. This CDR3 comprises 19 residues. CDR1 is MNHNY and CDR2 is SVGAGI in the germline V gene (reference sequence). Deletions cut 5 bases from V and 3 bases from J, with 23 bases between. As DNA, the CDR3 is TGTGCCAGCAGTCCAACTCGGGGTTCCCGGCTTCTCTATAATTCACCCCTCCACTTT. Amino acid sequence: CASSPTRGSRLLYNSPLHF.

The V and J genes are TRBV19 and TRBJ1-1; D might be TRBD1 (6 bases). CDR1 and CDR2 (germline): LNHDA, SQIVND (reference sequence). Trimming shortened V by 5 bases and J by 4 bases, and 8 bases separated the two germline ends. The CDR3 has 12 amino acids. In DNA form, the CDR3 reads TGTGCCAGTAGTCACAGGGCCACTGAAGCTTTCTTT. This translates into CASSHRATEAFF.

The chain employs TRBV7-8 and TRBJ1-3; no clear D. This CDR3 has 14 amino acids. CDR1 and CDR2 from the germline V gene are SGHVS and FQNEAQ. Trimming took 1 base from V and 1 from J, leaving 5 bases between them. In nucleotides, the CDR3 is TGTGCCAGCAGCTTAGGGCCGTCTGGAAACACCATATATTTT. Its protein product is CASSLGPSGNTIYF.

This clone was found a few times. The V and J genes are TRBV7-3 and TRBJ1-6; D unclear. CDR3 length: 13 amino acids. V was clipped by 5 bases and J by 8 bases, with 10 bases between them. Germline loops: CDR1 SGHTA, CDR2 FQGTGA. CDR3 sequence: CASSRGVDSPLHF. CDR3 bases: TGTGCCAGCAGCCGTGGAGTGGATTCACCCCTCCACTTT.

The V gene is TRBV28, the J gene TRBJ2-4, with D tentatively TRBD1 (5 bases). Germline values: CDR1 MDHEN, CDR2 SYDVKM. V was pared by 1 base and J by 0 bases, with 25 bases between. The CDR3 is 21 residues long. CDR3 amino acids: CASSLSPFRKDNYIAKNIQYF. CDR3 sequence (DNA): TGTGCCAGCAGTTTATCACCCTTTCGGAAGGACAATTATATAGCCAAAAACATTCAGTACTTC.

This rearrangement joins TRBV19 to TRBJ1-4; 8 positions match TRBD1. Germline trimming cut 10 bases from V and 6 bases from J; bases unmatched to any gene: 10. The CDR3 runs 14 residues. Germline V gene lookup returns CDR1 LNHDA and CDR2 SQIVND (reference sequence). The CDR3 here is CATRSDRADEKLFF. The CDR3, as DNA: TGTGCCACTCGCTCGGACAGGGCGGATGAAAAACTGTTTTTT. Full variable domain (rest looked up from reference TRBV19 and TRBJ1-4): DGGITQSPKYLFRKEGQNVTLSCEQNLNHDAMYWYRQDPGQGLRLIYYSQIVNDFQKGDIAEGYSVSREKKESFPLTVTSAQKNPTAFYLCATRSDRADEKLFFGSGTQLSVL.

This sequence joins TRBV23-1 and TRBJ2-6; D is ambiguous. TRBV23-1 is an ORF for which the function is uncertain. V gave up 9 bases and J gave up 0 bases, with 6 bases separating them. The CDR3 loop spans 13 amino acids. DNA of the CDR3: TGCGCCAGACAAAGCTCTGGGGCCAACGTCCTGACTTTC. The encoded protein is CARQSSGANVLTF.

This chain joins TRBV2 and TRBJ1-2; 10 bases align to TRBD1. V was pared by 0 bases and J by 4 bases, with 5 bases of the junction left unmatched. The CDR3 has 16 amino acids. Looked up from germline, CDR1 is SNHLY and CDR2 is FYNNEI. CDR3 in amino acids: CASSEAGTGVTYGYTF. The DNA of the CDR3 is TGTGCCAGCAGTGAAGCTGGGACAGGGGTTACCTATGGCTACACCTTC.

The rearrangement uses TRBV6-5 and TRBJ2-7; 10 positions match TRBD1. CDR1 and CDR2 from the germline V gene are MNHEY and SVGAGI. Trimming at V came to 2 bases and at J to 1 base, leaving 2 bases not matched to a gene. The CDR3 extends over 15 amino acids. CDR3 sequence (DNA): TGTGCCAGCAGTTACAGGACAGGGGGTTCCTACGAGCAGTACTTC. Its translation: CASSYRTGGSYEQYF.

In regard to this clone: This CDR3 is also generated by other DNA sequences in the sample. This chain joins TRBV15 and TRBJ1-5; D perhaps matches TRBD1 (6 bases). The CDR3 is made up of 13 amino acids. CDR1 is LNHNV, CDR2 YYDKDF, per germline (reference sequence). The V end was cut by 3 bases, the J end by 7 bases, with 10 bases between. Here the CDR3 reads CATSRGTGQPQHF. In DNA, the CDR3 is TGTGCCACCAGCAGGGGTACAGGGCAGCCCCAGCATTTT.

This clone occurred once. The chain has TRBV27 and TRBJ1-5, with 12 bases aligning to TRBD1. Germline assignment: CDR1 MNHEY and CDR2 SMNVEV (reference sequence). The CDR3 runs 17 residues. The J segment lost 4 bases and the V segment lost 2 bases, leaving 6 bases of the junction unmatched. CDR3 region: CASSLIGDRGQNQPQHF. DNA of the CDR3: TGTGCCAGCAGTTTAATTGGGGACAGGGGGCAAAATCAGCCCCAGCATTTT.

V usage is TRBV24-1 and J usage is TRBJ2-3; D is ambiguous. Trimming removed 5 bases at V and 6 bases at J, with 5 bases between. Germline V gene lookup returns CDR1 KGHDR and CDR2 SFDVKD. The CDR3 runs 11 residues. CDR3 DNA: TGTGCCACCAGTGTGCGGGATACGCAGTATTTT. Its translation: CATSVRDTQYF.

CDR3 coding DNA: TGTGCCAGCAGTGCGACGGGACAGGGTTACACTGAAGCTTTCTTT. Amino acids: CASSATGQGYTEAFF. V is TRBV28 and J is TRBJ1-1; TRBD1 matches at 9 bases. There are 15 residues in the CDR3. V shed 5 bases, J shed 3 bases, and the junction held 7 bases outside the gene matches. Germline V gene sequence: CDR1 MDHEN, CDR2 SYDVKM. Combining the CDR3 with reference TRBV28 and TRBJ1-1 gives the whole variable domain DVKVTQSSRYLVKRTGEKVFLECVQDMDHENMFWYRQDPGLGLRLIYFSYDVKMKEKGDIPEGYSVSREKKERFSLILESASTNQTSMYLCASSATGQGYTEAFFGQGTRLTVV.

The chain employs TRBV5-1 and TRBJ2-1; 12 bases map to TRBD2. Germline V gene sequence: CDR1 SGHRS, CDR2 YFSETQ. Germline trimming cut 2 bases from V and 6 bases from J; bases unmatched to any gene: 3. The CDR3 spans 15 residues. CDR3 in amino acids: CASSFLAGGFNEQFF. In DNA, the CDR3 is TGCGCCAGCAGCTTCCTAGCGGGGGGGTTCAATGAGCAGTTCTTC.

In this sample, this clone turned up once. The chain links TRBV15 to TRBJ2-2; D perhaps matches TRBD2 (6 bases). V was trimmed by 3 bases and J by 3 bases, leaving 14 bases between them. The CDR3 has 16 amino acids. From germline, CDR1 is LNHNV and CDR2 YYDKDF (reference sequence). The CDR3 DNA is TGTGCCACCAGCAGCCCCCTCGGGAGACACACCGGGGAGCTGTTTTTT. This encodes CATSSPLGRHTGELFF.

The CDR3 sequence is CASSPYGTGAIDEQFF. The CDR3 nucleotides are TGTGCCAGCTCACCATACGGGACAGGGGCTATCGATGAGCAGTTCTTC. V gene TRBV18 combines with J gene TRBJ2-1; TRBD1 aligns across 10 bases. This CDR3 region has 16 residues. The J segment lost 8 bases and the V segment lost 2 bases, leaving 9 bases of the junction unmatched. Germline lookup yields CDR1 KGHSH and CDR2 LQKENI.

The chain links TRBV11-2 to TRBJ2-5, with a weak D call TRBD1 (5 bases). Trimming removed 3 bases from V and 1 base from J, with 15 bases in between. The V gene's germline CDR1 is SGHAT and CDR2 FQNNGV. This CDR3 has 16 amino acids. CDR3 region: CASSFPQQGPQETQYF. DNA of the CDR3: TGTGCCAGCAGCTTCCCCCAGCAGGGCCCCCAAGAGACCCAGTACTTC.

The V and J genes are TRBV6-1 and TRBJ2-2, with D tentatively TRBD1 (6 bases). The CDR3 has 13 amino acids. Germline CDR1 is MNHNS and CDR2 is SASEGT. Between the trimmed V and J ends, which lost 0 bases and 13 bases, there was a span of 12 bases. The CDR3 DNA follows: TGTGCCAGCAGTGAAGCAGGGGACACAAGGCTGTTTTTT. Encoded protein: CASSEAGDTRLFF.

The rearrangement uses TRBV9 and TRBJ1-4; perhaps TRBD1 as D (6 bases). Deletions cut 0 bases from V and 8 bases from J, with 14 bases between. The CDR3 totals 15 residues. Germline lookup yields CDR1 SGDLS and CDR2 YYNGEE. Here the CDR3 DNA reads TGTGCCAGCAGCGTAGTCTCGGGGGGCGGGGAAAAACTGTTTTTT. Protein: CASSVVSGGGEKLFF.

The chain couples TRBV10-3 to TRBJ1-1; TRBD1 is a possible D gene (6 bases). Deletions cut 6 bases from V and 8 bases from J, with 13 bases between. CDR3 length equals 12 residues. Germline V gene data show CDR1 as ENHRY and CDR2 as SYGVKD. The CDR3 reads CAIREQGLEAFF. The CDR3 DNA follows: TGTGCCATCAGGGAACAGGGCTTAGAAGCTTTCTTT.